Below, 12 T cell receptor beta chains from the same sample are listed, as sequenced in a study of blood T cell repertoires in COVID-19. The assay was immunoSEQ multiplex PCR, and TCRdb's table has in-frame clones only and misses some. The sample records about 52,000 clones, 82% being singletons. The specimen was peripheral blood. These receptors were obtained from a man older than 75 with COVID-19, enrolled during active disease.

This clone was seen more than once but under ten times. This chain uses TRBV5-1 with TRBJ1-6; TRBD1 is a possible D gene (5 bases). CDR3 length: 16 residues. V lost 6 bases and J lost 4, with 17 bases in between. Per germline, CDR1 SGHRS and CDR2 YFSETQ. This CDR3 reads CASTAGGERYNSPLHF. The DNA of the CDR3 is TGCGCCAGCACCGCCGGGGGGGAAAGATATAATTCACCCCTCCACTTT.

The J gene is TRBJ2-7, the V gene TRBV11-2, with 9 bases that match TRBD1. The germline CDR1 and CDR2 sequences are SGHAT and FQNNGV. V gave up 5 bases and J gave up 4 bases; unmatched junction bases: 9. This CDR3 comprises 15 residues. Written as DNA, the CDR3 is TGTGCCAGCAGCCTTCGACAGGGGGAAAATTACGAGCAGTACTTC. Translating it yields CASSLRQGENYEQYF.

V usage is TRBV5-1 and J usage is TRBJ1-4; D not resolved. Germline CDR1 reads SGHRS; CDR2 reads YFSETQ. This CDR3 comprises 13 residues. V was pared by 0 bases and J by 10 bases, with 10 bases between. CDR3 residues: CASSLDERRKLFF. DNA for the CDR3: TGCGCCAGCAGCTTGGACGAAAGGAGAAAACTGTTTTTT.

This sequence joins TRBV6-5 and TRBJ1-1; D uncertain. The CDR3 covers 14 residues. V gave up 5 bases and J gave up 2 bases, with 12 bases separating them. The germline gives CDR1 MNHEY, CDR2 SVGAGI. The CDR3 DNA follows: TGTGCCAGCAGTACCCCGGTCTTTAACACTGAAGCTTTCTTT. This sequence encodes CASSTPVFNTEAFF.

The V call is TRBV14, the J call TRBJ1-3; perhaps TRBD1 as D (5 bases). V lost 1 base to trimming and J lost 5 bases, with 18 bases between them. The CDR3 length is 17 residues. CDR1 is SGHDN and CDR2 is FVKESK in the germline V gene. The CDR3 reads CASSQALGGTNRNTIYF. CDR3 DNA sequence: TGTGCCAGCAGCCAAGCATTGGGGGGGACGAATAGAAACACCATATATTTT.

The V call is TRBV18, the J call TRBJ1-1; D not certain. Germline CDR1 is KGHSH and CDR2 is LQKENI. With 1 base removed from V and 1 base from J, the gap between germline ends came to 7 bases. CDR3 length: 14 residues. CDR3 sequence (DNA): TGTGCCAGCTCACCACTTGAGTCGAACACTGAAGCTTTCTTT. This sequence encodes CASSPLESNTEAFF.

V gene TRBV9 combines with J gene TRBJ1-1, with a weak D call TRBD1 (5 bases). Germline values: CDR1 SGDLS, CDR2 YYNGEE. The CDR3 length is 15 residues. The germline V and J ends were trimmed by 4 bases and 1 base, with 14 bases remaining between them. DNA of the CDR3: TGTGCCAGCAGCTTGCCAATGGGGCCGAACACTGAAGCTTTCTTT. It specifies CASSLPMGPNTEAFF.

The V gene is TRBV6-2 or TRBV6-3, the J gene TRBJ1-1; a weak D match, TRBD1 (6 bases). Germline V lookup: CDR1 MNHEY, CDR2 SVGEGT. The CDR3 is 16 amino acids. The ends were cut back, 4 bases at V and 1 base at J, with 16 bases in the middle. Here the CDR3 reads CASSLDSKVRNTEAFF. DNA of the CDR3: TGTGCCAGCAGTTTGGACAGCAAAGTTAGGAACACTGAAGCTTTCTTT.

The chain carries TRBV4-3 and TRBJ1-1; perhaps TRBD1 as D (6 bases). The CDR3 runs to 15 residues. The germline V gene has CDR1 LGHNA and CDR2 YSLEER. Trimming took 0 bases from V and 2 from J, leaving 10 bases between them. The CDR3 reads CASSQDATGNTEAFF. For the CDR3, the DNA is TGCGCCAGCAGCCAAGATGCGACAGGTAACACTGAAGCTTTCTTT.

The chain carries TRBV10-3 and TRBJ1-1; 8 bases map to TRBD1. J was trimmed by 6 bases and V by 3 bases; bases with no gene match: 6. Germline assignment: CDR1 ENHRY and CDR2 SYGVKD. The CDR3 loop spans 14 amino acids. The CDR3 bases are TGTGCCATCAGTGATCAGGGGGCAAAAGCTGAAGCTTTCTTT. It codes for CAISDQGAKAEAFF.

This clone came up a few times. The rearrangement uses TRBV14 and TRBJ1-2, with D maybe TRBD1 (5 bases). The CDR3 has 14 amino acids. V was clipped by 1 base and J by 8 bases, with 14 bases between them. Germline V gene data show CDR1 as SGHDN and CDR2 as FVKESK. The CDR3 nucleotides are TGTGCCAGCAGCCAAGGGGCAGGGCTTGACGGCTACACCTTC. It is translated as CASSQGAGLDGYTF.

This chain uses TRBV7-2 with TRBJ2-7, with D tentatively TRBD1 (6 bases). The CDR3 is 14 residues long. Germline CDR1 SGHTA, CDR2 FQGNSA. V was trimmed by 0 bases and J by 3 bases, leaving 9 bases between them. DNA for the CDR3: TGTGCCAGCAGCTTAGCCACAGGGTACTACGAGCAGTACTTC. The encoded protein is CASSLATGYYEQYF. The full variable domain, in which reference TRBV7-2 and TRBJ2-7 provide the parts outside the CDR3, is GAGVSQSPSNKVTEKGKDVELRCDPISGHTALYWYRQSLGQGLEFLIYFQGNSAPDKSGLPSDRFSAERTGGSVSTLTIQRTQQEDSAVYLCASSLATGYYEQYFGPGTRLTVT.